This TCR beta chain derives from a study of human T cells and chemical hapten exposure. TCRdb used MiXCR to reprocess the RACE reads, holding one entry per CDR3 protein. The sample holds about 380,000 distinct CDR3 sequences, 5.1% seen once. There are 16 residues in the CDR3. Germline lookup yields CDR1 MNHEY and CDR2 SVGEGT. Trimming at V came to 7 bases and at J to 8 bases, leaving 17 bases not matched to a gene. This clonotype was observed many times. Indicated time point: pre-sensitization, week 0. The sample's treatment: therapeutic diphenylcyclopropenone sensitization with weekly scalp DPC. The receptor's source is a woman aged 45-60 years with alopecia areata. Some clones in this sample may be carry-over from other donors' samples. This sample comprised whole blood, obtained in connection with sensitization to the hapten diphenylcyclopropenone (DPC). The rearrangement uses TRBV6-2 or TRBV6-3 and TRBJ2-4, with 7 bases fitting TRBD2. The CDR3 region is CASNRRGGRDGDIQYF. The DNA for the CDR3 is TGTGCCAGCAATCGACGGGGCGGGAGAGATGGGGACATTCAGTACTTC.